Given below is one T cell receptor beta chain in context. Its binding antigen is unknown. Base qualities are not at hand, and no much larger clone is one base apart. V trim: 7 bases; J trim: 1 base; unmatched bases: 8. The CDR3 starts with the cysteine, ends with the phenylalanine, and has 15 residues. This entry keeps only the CDR3 DNA: 45 bases, framed from base 1. Sequences SGHTA (CDR1) and FQGNSA (CDR2) are obtained from the germline V gene. The data belong to a study of blood T cells in healthy people across ages (dated by TCRdb to between 2014 and 2016). A note on the overall study: In model experiments, template switching captured about one uniquely barcoded TCR beta cDNA molecule for every two T cells. The study measured age-related changes in TCR beta repertoire diversity using deep sequencing normalized with unique cDNA molecular identifiers. Donors were grouped into four age groups: young (average approximately 16 years), middle-aged (roughly 37), aged (about 60) and long-lived (roughly 80). To avoid experimental bias, donors of different ages were randomly spread across the sequencing lanes. Two additional independent replicas of 1 million unique cDNA reads from the same blood draw were analyzed for two donors (one aged 18 to 30 and one aged 80 or older). General findings and caveats noted by the study authors: Because the CMV infection status of the donors was unknown, age-related changes in expanded clonotypes may potentially have been confounded. As age increased, observed TCR beta diversity per million T cells dropped in a roughly linear way, and a significant reduction was already evident by age 40. Estimates of total diversity based on one million sequenced T cells were considered lower bounds and underestimates. Observed TCR beta diversity correlated strongly with the percentage of naive T cells measured by flow cytometry. Compared with the aged group, the long-lived group had more naive CD4+ T cells, fewer expanded clones and increased TCR diversity, a pattern suggesting age selection. Because profiling used bulk unsorted PBMCs, naive and antigen-experienced compartments could not be compared conclusively.

The donors were about 40 Caucasian individuals from Russia, aged roughly 6 to 100 years, who were systemically healthy. Ten milliliters of peripheral blood were drawn from each donor into EDTA-treated Vacutainer tubes. Ficoll-Paque density-gradient centrifugation was used to isolate PBMCs, with at least 7 million obtained per sample. Trizol reagent was used to extract total RNA from PBMCs, with at least 6 micrograms per sample. Naive CD45RAhigh/CD27high T cell percentages were measured by flow cytometry on a PBMC aliquot from every donor. Library construction relied on 5' RACE. This sample was sequenced with an Illumina HiSeq 2500. A second roughly 6 to 12 cycle PCR used a sample-barcoded 5' primer and a J-beta primer mix. A unique molecular identifier was introduced onto each TCR beta cDNA molecule by a template-switch 5' adaptor carrying 12 random nucleotides. Each sample yielded at least 2.5 million CDR3-containing paired-end reads. First-strand cDNA synthesis was performed from all RNA using the Mint cDNA synthesis kit, with priming by a TRBC-specific oligonucleotide. After uracil-DNA glycosylase treatment, a first 18-cycle PCR used universal primers M1SS and BC2_uni_R on all cDNA. In the original analysis: Each sample was normalized by randomly selecting 1 million high-quality reads, each carrying a distinct molecular identifier. Instead of being binned into consensus sequences, reads that shared molecular identifiers were thrown out. MiTCR, run with a Q25 quality threshold and the strictest error-elimination algorithm, handled CDR3 identification, clonotype clustering and error correction. Lower-bound total TCR beta diversity was estimated with a nonparametric unseen species model using Euler transformation. Through fastp at Q25 and MiXCR, TCRdb rebuilt clones from the public reads, retaining in-frame beta chains. When rows share a CDR3 protein, they turn into one entry using the most common DNA and genes. What appears here as the V and J calls and clone size reflects TCRdb's work, not the paper's. The sample contains approximately 810,000 distinct CDR3 sequences, 29% of them found a single time. 15% to 20% of the sample belongs to the ten largest clones.

The source material was blood. The sequence was obtained from a woman aged 80 or over in good health. Here the chain combines TRBV7-2 and TRBJ2-7; TRBD1 matches 9 bases in the middle. DNA sequence: TGTGCCAGCACCGCCGCCGGGACAGGGTCCTACGAGCAGTACTTC. Its product reads: CASTAAGTGSYEQYF.